The source of this TCR beta chain is a study of cytomegalovirus exposure and HLA in healthy donors. Study-wide background: Out of 398 genotyped donors, less than 85% belonged to the Caucasian-associated ancestry cluster. The study's findings and limits: Researchers catalogued about 150 TCR beta chains as cytomegalovirus-associated. Earlier findings revealed that most TCR beta V segments proved productive either about 87% or about 30% of the time.

Researchers ran the PCR with 60 Vbeta and 13 Jbeta primers. Per the study methods: Around 80 million unique TCR beta chains, roughly 11 million of them shared, were counted by a later analysis. Sequencing used immunoSEQ multiplex PCR; TCRdb keeps in-frame clones, though not all of them. V and J calls and clone size are those listed in that table; D and trimming were worked out from the DNA. The sample has around 120,000 clones, under 90% seen once. J was trimmed by 3 bases and V by 7 bases; bases with no gene match: 10. Germline V lookup: CDR1 MGHRA, CDR2 YSYEKL. This CDR3 has 16 amino acids. Turning to this clone: Its antigen remains unknown.

The receptor was derived from a woman aged 40 to 49 in good health and CMV-seronegative. V and J are TRBV4-1 and TRBJ1-2, with 11 bases matching TRBD1. The sequencing sample was made of PBMCs. Here the CDR3 DNA reads TGCGCCAGCACCGGACAGGGGGCCTCGTGGGACTATGGCTACACCTTC. Translated, it gives CASTGQGASWDYGYTF.